The TCR beta chain described here comes from a study of CD8 T cells in ankylosing spondylitis. Libraries for TCR beta were made by quantitative 5'-RACE with molecular barcodes. TCRdb itself ran the 5' RACE reads through MiXCR, one entry per CDR3 protein. The table lists some 130,000 distinct CDR3 sequences, approximately 7.3% of them singletons, with around 12% in the top ten. Germline-derived CDR1 and CDR2 are SGHTA and FQGNSA. V gave up 5 bases and J gave up 0 bases, with 11 bases separating them. The CDR3 contains 15 residues. This clonotype has at least ten counts. The antigen remains undetermined. Whole-study findings and limits: Eight or nine highly homologous variants made up a TCR beta motif that seemed to typify ankylosing spondylitis blood. In peripheral blood, disease-linked CD8+ clones occurred at relatively low frequencies. Clones tied to disease were said to be significantly enriched in matched ankylosing spondylitis synovial fluid.

The rearrangement joins TRBV7-2 to TRBJ2-4, with unresolved D. Sequencing was performed on blood, either unsorted or a sorted T cell fraction (not recorded which). The receptor's source is a female donor with ankylosing spondylitis or in good health (not recorded which). CDR3 amino acids: CASSGQRLAKNIQYF. CDR3 in DNA: TGTGCCAGCAGCGGGCAGAGACTAGCCAAAAACATTCAGTACTTC.